Following are 14 T cell receptor beta chains from one sample sequenced in a study of cytomegalovirus exposure and HLA in healthy donors. PCR primers comprised 60 Vbeta and 13 Jbeta primers. TCRdb keeps only in-frame clones here, not all; method: immunoSEQ multiplex PCR. The repertoire has 85,000 to 120,000 clones, approximately 87% of them found once; the top ten carry just over 2.5%. Sample: PBMCs. These receptors were taken from a man aged 35 to 55 in good health and CMV-seronegative.

This sequence joins TRBV5-5 and TRBJ2-7, with TRBD2 as a possible D gene (6 bases). V was cut by 4 bases and J by 2 bases, with 16 bases left in between. CDR1 SGHKS and CDR2 YYEKEE come from the germline V gene (reference sequence). The CDR3 totals 15 residues. The CDR3 DNA reads TGTGCCAGCAGCGGGGAGGACGGCAATCCCTACGAGCAGTACTTC. Its translation is CASSGEDGNPYEQYF.

This rearrangement joins TRBV6-5 to TRBJ1-4; possible D gene TRBD1, 6 bases. The CDR3 spans 16 residues. Deletions cut 4 bases from V and 5 bases from J, with 17 bases between. Per germline, CDR1 MNHEY and CDR2 SVGAGI. The CDR3 loop reads CASSFNRVGENEKLFF. The CDR3, as DNA: TGTGCCAGCAGTTTCAACAGGGTGGGAGAAAATGAAAAACTGTTTTTT.

The J gene is TRBJ2-1, the V gene TRBV7-2, with TRBD2 matching 8 bases. This CDR3 region has 17 residues. Trimming cost V 1 base and J 1 base; bases outside gene matches: 6. CDR1 is SGHTA, CDR2 FQGNSA, per germline. This CDR3 reads CASSLVGGGRSYNEQFF. In DNA, the CDR3 is TGTGCCAGCAGCTTAGTCGGCGGGGGGCGGTCCTACAATGAGCAGTTCTTC.

The chain carries TRBV11-2 and TRBJ1-2, with TRBD1 matching 7 bases. Germline CDR1 reads SGHAT; CDR2 reads FQNNGV. This CDR3 is built from 14 residues. The trim removed 5 bases at V and 4 bases at J, leaving 7 bases unmatched. The CDR3 nucleotides are TGTGCCAGCAGCCCTGGACAGGCATCCTATGGCTACACCTTC. Encoded protein: CASSPGQASYGYTF.

The rearrangement uses TRBV30 and TRBJ1-1; 9 bases agree with TRBD1. This CDR3 is built from 14 residues. The J segment lost 1 base and the V segment lost 3 bases, leaving 3 bases of the junction unmatched. Germline V gene data show CDR1 as GTSNPN and CDR2 as SVGIG (reference sequence). The chain's CDR3 is CAWRTQGANTEAFF. In DNA form, the CDR3 reads TGTGCCTGGAGGACACAGGGGGCGAACACTGAAGCTTTCTTT.

The chain combines TRBV19 with TRBJ2-5; D is unclear. The ends were cut back, 1 base at V and 3 bases at J, with 6 bases in the middle. Germline V gene lookup returns CDR1 LNHDA and CDR2 SQIVND (reference sequence). The CDR3 has 13 amino acids. In DNA form, the CDR3 reads TGTGCCAGTAGTATAGGGCCCAAAGAGACCCAGTACTTC. Residues: CASSIGPKETQYF.

The chain couples TRBV28 to TRBJ2-4; weak D call: TRBD2 (6 bases). Germline lookup yields CDR1 MDHEN and CDR2 SYDVKM. This CDR3 comprises 14 residues. Trimming removed 6 bases at V and 7 bases at J, with 16 bases between. CDR3 DNA: TGTGCCAGCAGCCTGGAGGGAATGCGGAACATTCAGTACTTC. Translated, it gives CASSLEGMRNIQYF.

V gene TRBV5-4 combines with J gene TRBJ1-2; 7 bases are a match to TRBD1. The V and J ends lost 10 bases and 4 bases, in that order; junction bases with no gene match: 13. The CDR3 length is 14 residues. Germline CDR1 reads SGHNT; CDR2 reads YYREEE (reference sequence). CDR3 DNA sequence: TGTGCCGGCTCCGAGGGGGCTCGTCCCTATGGCTACACCTTC. This codes for CAGSEGARPYGYTF.

With regard to this clone: Distinct nucleotide sequences in the sample also encode this CDR3. This chain connects TRBV5-6 to TRBJ2-3, with TRBD1 matching over 10 bases. The CDR3 contains 18 residues. Trimming at V came to 4 bases and at J to 0 bases, leaving 11 bases not matched to a gene. Germline V gene lookup returns CDR1 SGHDT and CDR2 YYEEEE. The CDR3 sequence is CASSQGQGLPLSTDTQYF. In DNA form, the CDR3 reads TGTGCCAGCAGCCAGGGACAGGGGCTACCACTTAGCACAGATACGCAGTATTTT.

The V and J genes are TRBV5-4 and TRBJ2-4; D may be TRBD2 (6 bases). This CDR3 has 16 residues. V shed 1 base and J shed 3 bases, with 14 bases lying between them. Germline-derived CDR1 and CDR2 are SGHNT and YYREEE (reference sequence). CDR3 coding DNA: TGTGCCAGCAGCTTGTCCCCGCGGGGAGGCAAAAACATTCAGTACTTC. This codes for CASSLSPRGGKNIQYF. The variable domain in full, completed from reference TRBV5-4 and TRBJ2-4, reads ETGVTQSPTHLIKTRGQQVTLRCSSQSGHNTVSWYQQALGQGPQFIFQYYREEENGRGNFPPRFSGLQFPNYSSELNVNALELDDSALYLCASSLSPRGGKNIQYFGAGTRLSVL.

The J gene is TRBJ2-7, the V gene TRBV7-2; 9 nucleotides match TRBD1. V lost 4 bases, J lost 4 bases, and 8 bases stayed unmatched. Germline V gene sequence: CDR1 SGHTA, CDR2 FQGNSA. CDR3 length equals 15 residues. CDR3 amino acids: CASSSNPGQGYEQYF. The CDR3 DNA reads TGTGCCAGCAGCTCAAATCCGGGACAGGGTTACGAGCAGTACTTC.

The V call is TRBV10-2, the J call TRBJ2-2; TRBD2 aligns across 11 bases. Germline CDR1 reads WSHSY; CDR2 reads SAAADI. The CDR3 is 17 residues long. V dropped 4 bases and J dropped 3; count of bases not matched to a gene: 7. CDR3 bases: TGCGCCAGCAGTGCTGTAATAGCGGGGGGGCACACCGGGGAGCTGTTTTTT. Translation: CASSAVIAGGHTGELFF.

This rearrangement joins TRBV29-1 to TRBJ2-1, with 10 nucleotides matching TRBD1. Germline loops: CDR1 SQVTM, CDR2 ANQGSEA. J gave up 5 bases and V 8 bases, and 18 bases lay outside the gene matches. This CDR3 spans 17 amino acids. CDR3 protein: CSTRDRGRVSSDNEQFF. DNA for the CDR3: TGCAGCACCCGGGACAGGGGCCGGGTTTCCTCGGACAATGAGCAGTTCTTC.

As concerns this clone: This specimen includes other DNA sequences encoding the same CDR3. This CDR3 is CASSPYSGVGPYGYTF. The DNA of the CDR3 is TGTGCCAGCAGCCCTTACTCAGGGGTGGGACCCTACGGCTACACCTTC. V is TRBV9 and J is TRBJ1-2; D is possibly TRBD1 (6 bases). The V end was cut by 4 bases, the J end by 8 bases, with 24 bases between. The CDR3 spans 16 residues. Germline values: CDR1 SGDLS, CDR2 YYNGEE. The full variable domain, completed using reference TRBV9 and TRBJ1-2, is DSGVTQTPKHLITATGQRVTLRCSPRSGDLSVYWYQQSLDQGLQFLIQYYNGEERAKGNILERFSAQQFPDLHSELNLSSLELGDSALYFCASSPYSGVGPYGYTFGSGTRLTVV.